This T cell receptor beta chain was sequenced during a study of blood T cell repertoires in COVID-19. Study at large: Material from acute and convalescent COVID-19 was sourced from the United States, Italy and Spain. Sample material is recorded as cDNA or gDNA derived from T cells, B-cell-depleted T cells, or PBMCs.

Profiling relied on immunoSEQ multiplex PCR, and the TCRdb table lists in-frame clones only, not all of them. The sample contains roughly 190,000 clones, more than 70% of which appear only once. Unmatched junction bases numbered 7, after V lost 2 bases and J lost 0 bases. CDR3 length: 17 residues. In germline, CDR1 is MDHEN, CDR2 SYDVKM. The sequenced sample consisted of peripheral blood. The clonotype was recovered from a human donor in a cohort sampled during active COVID-19. The chain joins TRBV28 to TRBJ1-2; 9 nucleotides agree with TRBD1. CDR3: CASSLPSGQGTNYGYTF. DNA of the CDR3: TGTGCCAGCAGTTTACCTTCCGGACAGGGGACTAACTATGGCTACACCTTC.